This T cell receptor beta chain originates from a study of T cell responses to AZD1222 COVID-19 vaccine. The repertoire was sequenced with immunoSEQ multiplex PCR; TCRdb's copy has only in-frame clones and lacks some. The repertoire has fewer than 70,000 clones, about 80% of them found once; the top ten carry about 14%. About this clone: Its antigen is unknown.

Per germline, CDR1 SEHNR and CDR2 FQNEAQ (reference sequence). The CDR3 has 15 amino acids. Trimming removed 5 bases from V and 1 base from J, with 14 bases in between. Study observations and caveats: Spike-wide vaccine-associated CD4 TCRs dominated at 160-218 and 743-854.

Second-dose intervals of approximately 4 or approximately 12 weeks were pooled. This sequence originates from an adult who received the AZD1222 COVID-19 vaccine. The chain uses TRBV7-9 and TRBJ1-1, with D tentatively TRBD1 (5 bases). The sequencing used peripheral blood, collected 28 days after the second AZD1222 dose. CDR3 sequence (DNA): TGTGCCAGCAGCCCTCCCCGAGGGGCGAACACTGAAGCTTTCTTT. Protein: CASSPPRGANTEAFF.